Shown below are 28 T cell receptor beta chains from a single sample sequenced in a study of PD-1 blockade in mismatch repair-deficient tumors. Clones were sequenced by immunoSEQ multiplex PCR, and TCRdb holds only the in-frame ones, with some missing. The repertoire holds about 68,000 clones, with approximately 82% as singletons. The sequencing here drew on peripheral blood, taken 2 weeks after starting pembrolizumab. Receptors were obtained from an adult with mismatch repair-deficient cancer.

The CDR3 region has the DNA TGCAGTGCTCCCATAGGGGAGACCCAGTACTTC. Protein: CSAPIGETQYF. The gene calls are TRBV20-1 and TRBJ2-5; unclear D gene. CDR3 length equals 11 residues. V lost 5 bases and J lost 5, with 9 bases in between. Germline V gene sequence: CDR1 DFQATT, CDR2 SNEGSKA (reference sequence).

This sequence joins TRBV28 and TRBJ1-1, with D unclear. The germline V gene encodes CDR1 MDHEN and CDR2 SYDVKM. V dropped 6 bases and J dropped 8 bases, with 16 bases sitting between them. The CDR3 runs to 13 residues. Here the CDR3 reads CASRAEPNLEAFF. The CDR3 DNA follows: TGTGCCAGCAGGGCGGAACCTAACCTGGAAGCTTTCTTT. Supplemented by reference TRBV28 and TRBJ1-1, the full variable domain reads DVKVTQSSRYLVKRTGEKVFLECVQDMDHENMFWYRQDPGLGLRLIYFSYDVKMKEKGDIPEGYSVSREKKERFSLILESASTNQTSMYLCASRAEPNLEAFFGQGTRLTVV.

V usage is TRBV5-6 and J usage is TRBJ1-2, with 9 bases identical to TRBD1. This CDR3 contains 17 residues. Germline V gene lookup returns CDR1 SGHDT and CDR2 YYEEEE. V shed 3 bases, J shed 1 base, and the junction held 10 bases outside the gene matches. CDR3 sequence: CASSSLGQGQDNYGYTF. The DNA of the CDR3 is TGTGCCAGCAGCTCACTAGGACAGGGGCAAGATAACTATGGCTACACCTTC. The full variable domain, its missing parts supplied by reference TRBV5-6 and TRBJ1-2, is DAGVTQSPTHLIKTRGQQVTLRCSPKSGHDTVSWYQQALGQGPQFIFQYYEEEERQRGNFPDRFSGHQFPNYSSELNVNALLLGDSALYLCASSSLGQGQDNYGYTFGSGTRLTVV.

The J gene is TRBJ1-3, the V gene TRBV19; no reliable D call. Per germline, CDR1 LNHDA and CDR2 SQIVND (reference sequence). CDR3 size: 12 residues. Trimming removed 6 bases from V and 2 bases from J, with 5 bases in between. The CDR3 DNA sequence: TGTGCCAGTAGGCCCGCTGGAAACACCATATATTTT. Its translation: CASRPAGNTIYF.

The chain recombines TRBV11-1 with TRBJ2-1; no firm D call. Per the germline V gene, CDR1 is SGHAT and CDR2 is FQDESV (reference sequence). Trimming left V 1 base short and J 9 bases short, with 16 bases between. CDR3 length: 15 amino acids. The CDR3 is CASSLGRLGLVEQFF. The CDR3 DNA reads TGTGCCAGCAGCTTAGGACGGCTAGGTCTAGTTGAGCAGTTCTTC.

This chain links TRBV27 with TRBJ1-5; possible D gene TRBD1, 5 bases. V dropped 2 bases and J dropped 2 bases, with 13 bases sitting between them. The germline V gene encodes CDR1 MNHEY and CDR2 SMNVEV (reference sequence). There are 16 residues in the CDR3. The CDR3 protein is CASSLNGARGNQPQHF. CDR3 in DNA: TGTGCCAGCAGTTTAAATGGGGCGAGGGGCAATCAGCCCCAGCATTTT.

The chain couples TRBV4-2 to TRBJ1-1; the D is unclear. Germline V lookup: CDR1 LGHNA, CDR2 YNFKEQ. The germline V and J ends were trimmed by 1 base and 10 bases, with 10 bases remaining between them. This CDR3 contains 12 residues. The CDR3 protein is CASSQGSPGAFF. In DNA form, the CDR3 reads TGTGCCAGCAGCCAAGGCAGCCCAGGAGCTTTCTTT.

The V gene is TRBV7-2, the J gene TRBJ2-3, with D possibly being TRBD1 (6 bases). The CDR3 covers 17 residues. Germline CDR1 reads SGHTA; CDR2 reads FQGNSA. V shed 1 base and J shed 0 bases, with 14 bases lying between them. The CDR3 reads CASSLGRTVGSTDTQYF. The CDR3 nucleotides read TGTGCCAGCAGCTTAGGGAGGACAGTCGGGAGCACAGATACGCAGTATTTT.

This sequence joins TRBV7-9 and TRBJ1-5; no firm D call. This CDR3 is 15 amino acids long. The V and J ends lost 2 bases and 0 bases respectively, with 8 bases between them. Germline CDR1 and CDR2: SEHNR and FQNEAQ (reference sequence). The CDR3 nucleotides read TGTGCCAGCAGCTTACGGGGTTATAGCAATCAGCCCCAGCATTTT. Translation gives CASSLRGYSNQPQHF.

This clone came up once. The chain combines TRBV27 with TRBJ1-1; 9 bases match TRBD1. The V segment lost 3 bases and the J segment 4 bases; nucleotides outside the gene matches: 6. The germline gives CDR1 MNHEY, CDR2 SMNVEV (reference sequence). CDR3 size: 15 residues. CDR3: CASSFGTGLGTEAFF. The CDR3 region has the DNA TGTGCCAGCAGTTTTGGGACAGGGCTGGGCACTGAAGCTTTCTTT.

The rearrangement joins TRBV19 to TRBJ2-3, with TRBD1 matching over 9 bases. The germline CDR1 and CDR2 sequences are LNHDA and SQIVND (reference sequence). The V gene end was trimmed by 5 bases and the J gene end by 2 bases; junction bases not matched to a gene: 8. CDR3 size: 16 residues. The CDR3 here is CASSRTGTGTTDTQYF. CDR3 sequence (DNA): TGTGCCAGTAGTCGTACCGGGACAGGGACCACAGATACGCAGTATTTT.

This chain joins TRBV19 and TRBJ1-1, with D unclear. Trimming shortened V by 2 bases and J by 0 bases, and 13 bases separated the two germline ends. CDR1 is LNHDA and CDR2 is SQIVND in the germline V gene (reference sequence). The CDR3 is made up of 16 amino acids. The CDR3 sequence: CASSILSLSMNTEAFF. The CDR3 DNA reads as TGTGCCAGTAGTATATTATCGCTGTCCATGAACACTGAAGCTTTCTTT.

The V call is TRBV7-3, the J call TRBJ2-5; 8 nucleotides agree with TRBD2. This CDR3 is 15 amino acids long. Looked up from germline, CDR1 is SGHTA and CDR2 is FQGTGA. The trim removed 2 bases at V and 7 bases at J, leaving 9 bases unmatched. The CDR3 DNA sequence: TGTGCCAGCAGCTTACTAGCGGGTCTAGTTGGGACCCAGTACTTC. It specifies CASSLLAGLVGTQYF.

The chain couples TRBV4-1 to TRBJ2-4, with D perhaps matching TRBD1 or TRBD2 (5 bases each). Trimming stripped 2 bases from V and 4 bases from J, with 21 bases between. This CDR3 spans 18 amino acids. In germline, CDR1 is MGHRA, CDR2 YSYEKL. The CDR3 spells CASSQRPPGQDSKNIQYF. In DNA, the CDR3 is TGCGCCAGCAGCCAACGCCCTCCGGGGCAGGATTCGAAAAACATTCAGTACTTC.

The V gene is TRBV9, the J gene TRBJ2-5, with TRBD2 matching 9 bases. Unmatched junction bases numbered 5, after V lost 4 bases and J lost 1 base. Germline V gene sequence: CDR1 SGDLS, CDR2 YYNGEE. The length of the CDR3 is 15 residues. The CDR3 is CASSPSGRPQETQYF. CDR3 DNA sequence: TGTGCCAGCAGCCCCAGCGGGAGGCCCCAAGAGACCCAGTACTTC.

This sequence joins TRBV7-3 and TRBJ2-1, with unresolved D. Trimming cost V 5 bases and J 9 bases, with 23 bases left between them. CDR3 length equals 16 residues. CDR1 is SGHTA, CDR2 FQGTGA, per germline. The CDR3, as DNA: TGTGCCAGCAGCCCGCTATACCCGTCCGTGTGGGGTGAGCAGTTCTTC. This encodes CASSPLYPSVWGEQFF.

The V call is TRBV27, the J call TRBJ2-3; D may match TRBD1 or TRBD2 (5 bases each). The CDR3 spans 15 residues. The V and J ends lost 8 bases and 4 bases respectively, with 19 bases between them. The germline gives CDR1 MNHEY, CDR2 SMNVEV (reference sequence). Here the CDR3 reads CASAPGTGSPDTQYF. CDR3 bases: TGTGCCAGCGCCCCCGGGACGGGCAGCCCAGATACGCAGTATTTT.

The CDR3 protein is CASSDRASETQYF. The CDR3 nucleotides read TGTGCCAGCAGCGATAGGGCTTCAGAGACCCAGTACTTC. The rearrangement uses TRBV7-9 and TRBJ2-5; D remains unclear. Per the germline V gene, CDR1 is SEHNR and CDR2 is FQNEAQ (reference sequence). Between the trimmed V and J ends, which lost 5 bases and 4 bases, there was a span of 11 bases. CDR3 length: 13 amino acids. The full variable domain, completed using reference TRBV7-9 and TRBJ2-5, is DTGVSQNPRHKITKRGQNVTFRCDPISEHNRLYWYRQTLGQGPEFLTYFQNEAQLEKSRLLSDRFSAERPKGSFSTLEIQRTEQGDSAMYLCASSDRASETQYFGPGTRLLVL.

The genes are TRBV6-6 and TRBJ2-1; 8 bases align to TRBD2. Germline CDR1 reads MNHNY; CDR2 reads SVGAGI (reference sequence). This CDR3 spans 14 amino acids. Losses at the gene ends were 7 bases for V and 7 bases for J; bases not matched to a gene: 9. CDR3 region: CASIGAGGNNEQFF. In DNA, the CDR3 is TGTGCCAGCATTGGCGCGGGAGGTAATAATGAGCAGTTCTTC.

The chain uses TRBV30 and TRBJ2-2; maybe TRBD1 (5 bases). The CDR3 totals 13 residues. The germline V gene has CDR1 GTSNPN and CDR2 SVGIG (reference sequence). V was pared by 3 bases and J by 5 bases, with 10 bases between. Here the CDR3 reads CAWRVSGTGELFF. In nucleotides, the CDR3 is TGTGCCTGGAGAGTCTCAGGGACCGGGGAGCTGTTTTTT.

This chain uses TRBV13 with TRBJ2-6; unclear D gene. This CDR3 has 16 residues. V was clipped by 5 bases and J by 5 bases, with 16 bases between them. Germline V gives CDR1 PRHDT, CDR2 FYEKMQ (reference sequence). This CDR3 reads CASSPSRAARANVLTF. CDR3 bases: TGTGCCAGCAGCCCCAGTAGGGCAGCGAGGGCCAACGTCCTGACTTTC.

This chain uses TRBV11-3 with TRBJ1-3; no definite D call. The CDR3 length is 15 residues. The ends were cut back, 1 base at V and 4 bases at J, with 11 bases in the middle. Germline values: CDR1 SGHNT, CDR2 YENEEA. CDR3 in amino acids: CASSLGRGRGNTIYF. The CDR3 DNA follows: TGTGCCAGCAGCTTAGGTAGAGGTCGCGGAAACACCATATATTTT.

The chain carries TRBV10-1 and TRBJ1-5; D is uncertain. Germline V gene data show CDR1 as WNHNN and CDR2 as SYGVQD (reference sequence). Trimming removed 9 bases from V and 4 bases from J, with 4 bases in between. This CDR3 spans 10 amino acids. CDR3 sequence: CARLNQPQHF. The DNA of the CDR3 is TGCGCCAGGCTGAATCAGCCCCAGCATTTT.

The chain combines TRBV5-8 with TRBJ1-1; tentative D call: TRBD1 (6 bases). Germline V lookup: CDR1 SGHTS, CDR2 YDEGEE. Trimming cost V 2 bases and J 2 bases, with 16 bases left between them. The CDR3 runs to 16 residues. The CDR3, as DNA: TGTGCCAGCAGCTTACTCCACAGGGCGCTAAACACTGAAGCTTTCTTT. Translating it yields CASSLLHRALNTEAFF.

In this sample, this clone turned up once. The chain combines TRBV5-1 with TRBJ2-7, with 12 bases lining up with TRBD2. Trimming at V came to 4 bases and at J to 5 bases, leaving 13 bases not matched to a gene. The CDR3 is made up of 17 amino acids. Germline V lookup: CDR1 SGHRS, CDR2 YFSETQ. The DNA of the CDR3 is TGCGCCAGCAGCGTGACTAGCGGGAGCTCAAGTTCCCACGAGCAGTACTTC. This sequence encodes CASSVTSGSSSSHEQYF.

The chain employs TRBV21-1 and TRBJ1-5; the table's D call, TRBD1, has no DNA check behind it. TRBV21-1 is classified as a pseudogene. The CDR3 is 16 amino acids. The CDR3 is CASSKDGQGIYQPQHF. The CDR3 region has the DNA TGTGCCAGCAGCAAAGACGGACAGGGGATCTATCAGCCCCAGCATTTT.

This chain uses TRBV18 with TRBJ1-3; no reliable D call. This CDR3 is built from 16 residues. V lost 4 bases and J 0 bases, leaving 13 bases between the germline ends. Germline assignment: CDR1 KGHSH and CDR2 LQKENI. CDR3 sequence reads: CASSLGQLPSGNTIYF. The CDR3 DNA is TGTGCCAGCTCACTGGGCCAATTACCCTCTGGAAACACCATATATTTT. Together with reference TRBV18 and TRBJ1-3, the CDR3 gives the full variable domain: NAGVMQNPRHLVRRRGQEARLRCSPMKGHSHVYWYRQLPEEGLKFMVYLQKENIIDESGMPKERFSAEFPKEGPSILRIQQVVRGDSAAYFCASSLGQLPSGNTIYFGEGSWLTVV.

The gene calls are TRBV20-1 and TRBJ1-1; perhaps TRBD1 as D (5 bases). Germline CDR1 is DFQATT and CDR2 is SNEGSKA (reference sequence). The CDR3 loop spans 11 amino acids. Between the trimmed V and J ends, which lost 3 bases and 7 bases, there was a span of 9 bases. The CDR3 loop reads CSASAGIEAFF. CDR3 sequence (DNA): TGCAGTGCTAGTGCAGGGATTGAAGCTTTCTTT.